The clone carrying this TCR beta chain showed up just a few times. Antigen specificity is unknown. Individual cDNA molecules each received unique molecular identifiers attached to them. TCRdb independently ran MiXCR on the 5' RACE reads; one entry per CDR3 protein. The profile shows 100,000 to 150,000 distinct CDR3 sequences, about 15% of them singletons. The data were obtained in a study of early T cells in non-severe SARS-CoV-2 infection. Overall study: Chains from this unsorted whole-blood bulk RNA could not be paired. Findings of the study overall: Lookups in VDJdb leaned toward anti-spike CD8 responses and missed private and CD4 specificities.

V gave up 2 bases and J gave up 2 bases; unmatched junction bases: 8. The CDR3 runs to 18 residues. Germline CDR1 is MNHEY and CDR2 is SVGAGI. Sequencing used whole blood. The sequence was obtained from an adult who was a healthcare worker with PCR-confirmed SARS-CoV-2 infection or an uninfected control (not recorded which). The rearrangement joins TRBV6-5 to TRBJ2-3; 12 nucleotides match TRBD2. The DNA of the CDR3 is TGTGCCAGCAGTTACACCGGTGGACTAGCGGGGAACACAGATACGCAGTATTTT. This translates into CASSYTGGLAGNTDTQYF.